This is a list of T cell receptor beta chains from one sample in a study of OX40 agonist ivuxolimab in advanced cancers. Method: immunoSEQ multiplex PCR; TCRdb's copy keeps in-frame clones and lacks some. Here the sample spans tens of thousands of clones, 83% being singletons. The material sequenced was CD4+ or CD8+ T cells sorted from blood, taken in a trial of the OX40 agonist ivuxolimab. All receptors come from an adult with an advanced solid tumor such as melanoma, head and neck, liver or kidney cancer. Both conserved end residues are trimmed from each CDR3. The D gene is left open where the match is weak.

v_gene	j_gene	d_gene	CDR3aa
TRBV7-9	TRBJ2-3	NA	ASSLRRLGPDTQY
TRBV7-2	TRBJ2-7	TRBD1	ASSFDSTGGTYEQY
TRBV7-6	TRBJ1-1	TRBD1	ASSLHQGANTEAF
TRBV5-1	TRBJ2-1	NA	ASSLGPWESSYNEQF
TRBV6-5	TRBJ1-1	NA	ASRAGRGRRAF
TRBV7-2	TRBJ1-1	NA	ASSSRQTTEAF
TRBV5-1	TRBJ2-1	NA	ASSLGGLTYNEQF
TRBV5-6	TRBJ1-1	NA	ASSLPVGTGTEAF
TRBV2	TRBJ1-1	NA	ASSGQSTHAGTEAF
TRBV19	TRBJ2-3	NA	ASSIEGQPSTDTQY
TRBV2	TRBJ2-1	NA	ASSLEVGVGNEQF
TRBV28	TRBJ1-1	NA	ASSVIIVEGAF
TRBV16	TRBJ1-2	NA	ASSQSRGSDGYT
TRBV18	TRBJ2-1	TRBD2	ASSPPQRELSEQF
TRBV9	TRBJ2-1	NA	ASSAGTGTKYNEQF
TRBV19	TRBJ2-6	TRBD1	ASSNRDRRIGRSSGANVLT
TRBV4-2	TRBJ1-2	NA	ASSLTDFYNYGYT
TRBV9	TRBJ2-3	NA	ASSPRQARGTDTQY
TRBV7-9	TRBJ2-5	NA	ASSLGRGGGETQY
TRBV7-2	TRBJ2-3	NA	ASSVGVGDTQY
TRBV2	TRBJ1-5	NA	ASSEREYSNQPQH
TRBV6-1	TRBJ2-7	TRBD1	ASRPPGQATYEQY
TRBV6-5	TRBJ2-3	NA	ASSSLANTDTQY
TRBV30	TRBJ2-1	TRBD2	AWNSGRAYNEQF
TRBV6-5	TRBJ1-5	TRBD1	ASRSTGESQPQH
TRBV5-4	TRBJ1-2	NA	ASSSGSLGGYT
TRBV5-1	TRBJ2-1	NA	ASSSTSAPARREQF
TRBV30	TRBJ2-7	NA	AWSVPGSAYEQY
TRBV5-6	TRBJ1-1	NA	ASNYRYTEAF
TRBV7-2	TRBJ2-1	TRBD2	ASSIWVGGSFGEQF
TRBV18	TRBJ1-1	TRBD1	ASSPVSQGALSTEAF
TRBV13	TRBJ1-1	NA	ASSLEGDSPNTEAF
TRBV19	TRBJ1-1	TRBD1	ASESVGTGNTEAF
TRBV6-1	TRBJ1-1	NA	ASKFRGNTEAF
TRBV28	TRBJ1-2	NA	ASSSQGVGGYT
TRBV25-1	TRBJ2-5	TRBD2	ASRRGVLETQY
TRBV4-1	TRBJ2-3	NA	ASSQDLIRGSGDTQY
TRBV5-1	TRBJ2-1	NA	ASSLVQERSNEQF
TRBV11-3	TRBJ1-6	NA	ASSFDSSYNSPLH
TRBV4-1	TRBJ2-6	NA	ASSQGYPISGANVLT